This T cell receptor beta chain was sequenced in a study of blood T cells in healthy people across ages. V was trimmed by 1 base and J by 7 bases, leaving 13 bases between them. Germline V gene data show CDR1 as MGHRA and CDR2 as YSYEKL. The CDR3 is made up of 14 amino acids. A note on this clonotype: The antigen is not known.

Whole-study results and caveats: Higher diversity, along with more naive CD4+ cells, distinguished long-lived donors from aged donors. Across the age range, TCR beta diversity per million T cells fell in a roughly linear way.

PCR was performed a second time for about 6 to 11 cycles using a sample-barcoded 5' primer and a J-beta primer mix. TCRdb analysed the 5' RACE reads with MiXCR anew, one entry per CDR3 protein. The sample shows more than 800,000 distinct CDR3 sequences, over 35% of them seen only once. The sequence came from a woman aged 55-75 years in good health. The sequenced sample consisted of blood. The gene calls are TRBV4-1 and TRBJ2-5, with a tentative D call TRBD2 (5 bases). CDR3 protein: CASSQVRGLGTQYF. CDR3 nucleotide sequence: TGCGCCAGCAGCCAAGTGAGAGGGCTTGGGACCCAGTACTTC.